The next 9 T cell receptor beta chains were all read from a single sample in a study of blood T cells in healthy people across ages. The use of a sample-barcoded 5' primer and a J-beta primer mix characterized a second PCR of 7 to 11 cycles. TCRdb analysed the 5' RACE reads with MiXCR anew, one entry per CDR3 protein. The sample carries almost 1 million distinct CDR3 sequences, 51% recorded once. Sequenced input: blood. These receptors came from a woman between 55 and 75 years old in good health.

The V call is TRBV7-7, the J call TRBJ2-2, with 9 bases identical to TRBD2. CDR1 is SSHAT, CDR2 FNYEAQ, per germline (reference sequence). The J segment lost 8 bases and the V segment lost 5 bases, leaving 9 bases of the junction unmatched. This CDR3 region has 15 residues. The CDR3 sequence: CASSPVVAGAGELFF. Written as DNA, the CDR3 is TGTGCCAGCAGCCCAGTGGTAGCGGGAGCGGGGGAGCTGTTTTTT.

This CDR3 reads CASSSIDRPGEQYF. CDR3 bases: TGTGCCAGCAGTTCGATCGACAGGCCCGGCGAGCAGTACTTC. The chain uses TRBV28 and TRBJ2-7, with a tentative D call TRBD1 (6 bases). CDR3 length equals 14 residues. V was cut by 4 bases and J by 6 bases, with 16 bases left in between. CDR1 is MDHEN and CDR2 is SYDVKM in the germline V gene.

The chain joins TRBV3-1 to TRBJ2-1; 11 bases are a match to TRBD2. After removal of 4 bases from V and 7 bases from J, the junction contained 18 bases not matched to a gene. The CDR3 extends over 19 amino acids. In germline, CDR1 is LGHDT, CDR2 YNNKEL (reference sequence). DNA of the CDR3: TGTGCCAGCAGCCCGAAATATCCCGGGACTAGCGGCCCTGGGAATGAGCAGTTCTTC. It is translated as CASSPKYPGTSGPGNEQFF.

This clonotype was counted between two and nine times. V is TRBV25-1 and J is TRBJ1-2, with D unresolved. The germline V gene encodes CDR1 MGHDK and CDR2 SYGVNS. Trimming left V 4 bases short and J 4 bases short, with 16 bases between. This CDR3 is built from 15 residues. The CDR3 DNA reads TGTGCCAGCAGTGGGGAGGAGACCGACGGCTATGGCTACACCTTC. This translates into CASSGEETDGYGYTF.

This rearrangement joins TRBV9 to TRBJ2-5, with 12 bases fitting TRBD2. CDR1 is SGDLS, CDR2 YYNGEE, per germline. The CDR3 runs to 19 residues. The V and J ends lost 0 bases and 3 bases, in that order; junction bases with no gene match: 12. The CDR3 reads CASSVVWGRTSGNKETQYF. Here the CDR3 DNA reads TGTGCCAGCAGCGTAGTCTGGGGGAGGACTAGCGGGAACAAAGAGACCCAGTACTTC.

The chain employs TRBV10-3 and TRBJ2-7; TRBD1 matches at 9 bases. The ends lost 10 bases at V and 5 bases at J; junction bases unmatched: 9. Germline V gene sequence: CDR1 ENHRY, CDR2 SYGVKD. The CDR3 extends over 13 amino acids. CDR3 residues: CATGTGPRDEQYF. DNA of the CDR3: TGTGCCACCGGGACAGGGCCGAGGGACGAGCAGTACTTC.

The V gene is TRBV5-1, the J gene TRBJ2-2; no clear D gene. This CDR3 has 15 amino acids. The germline V gene has CDR1 SGHRS and CDR2 YFSETQ. The ends were cut back, 0 bases at V and 5 bases at J, with 11 bases in the middle. The CDR3 sequence: CASSLDFVKTGELFF. The CDR3 nucleotides are TGCGCCAGCAGCTTGGACTTCGTGAAAACCGGGGAGCTGTTTTTT.

The chain recombines TRBV27 with TRBJ2-1, with a weak D call TRBD2 (5 bases). Between the trimmed V and J ends, which lost 4 bases and 0 bases, there was a span of 19 bases. The germline CDR1 and CDR2 sequences are MNHEY and SMNVEV (reference sequence). The CDR3 totals 18 residues. The CDR3 bases are TGTGCCAGCAGTTCATACGGCAGAGGGTTGAGCTCCTACAATGAGCAGTTCTTC. Amino acids: CASSSYGRGLSSYNEQFF.

V is TRBV20-1 and J is TRBJ2-5; D uncertain. Germline loops: CDR1 DFQATT, CDR2 SNEGSKA (reference sequence). The CDR3 has 13 residues. The V end was cut by 5 bases, the J end by 11 bases, with 21 bases between. The CDR3 loop reads CSASPNPWNEQYF. DNA for the CDR3: TGCAGTGCTTCTCCCAACCCATGGAATGAGCAGTACTTC.